What follows are 3 T cell receptor beta chains derived from one specimen sequenced in a study of molecular identifiers for immune sequencing clone quantification. A single record per CDR3 protein comes from TCRdb applying MiXCR to the PCR reads. Of around 470,000 distinct CDR3 sequences listed, about 25% are singletons. Sequences were obtained from naive CD8+ T cells from blood, with Jurkat cell RNA spiked in. The sample's subset: FACS-sorted CD8+CD4-CCR7+CD45RA+ naive T cells. The receptors shown here come from a human donor in good health. Some libraries in this study had Jurkat cell RNA spiked in.

The rearrangement joins TRBV12-3 or TRBV12-4 to TRBJ2-5; TRBD1 or TRBD2 may be the D gene (5 bases each). V lost 8 bases to trimming and J lost 5 bases, with 15 bases between them. The CDR3 loop spans 13 amino acids. CDR3 in amino acids: CASLGEDNETQYF. The CDR3 region has the DNA TGTGCCAGCTTGGGGGAAGATAACGAGACCCAGTACTTC.

The chain joins TRBV4-1 to TRBJ1-2; 9 positions match TRBD1. V gave up 0 bases and J gave up 4 bases; unmatched junction bases: 3. The CDR3 is 15 amino acids. CDR1 and CDR2 from the germline V gene are MGHRA and YSYEKL. The CDR3 spells CASSQDPGQGYGYTF. In DNA form, the CDR3 reads TGCGCCAGCAGCCAAGATCCGGGACAGGGCTATGGCTACACCTTC.

On this clonotype itself: Relative to the germline gene, one junction end is altered; a read error may explain this. This rearrangement joins TRBV4-1 to TRBJ2-7; TRBD1 agrees at 7 bases. This CDR3 comprises 16 residues. Germline V CDR1 and CDR2: MGHRA, YSYEKL. Here the CDR3 reads CASRHGTLDRSYEQYF. CDR3 coding DNA: TGCGCCAGCCGCCATGGTACGTTGGACAGGTCCTACGAGCAGTACTTC.